The 16 T cell receptor beta chains given below trace back to one sample, sequenced in a study of human T cells and chemical hapten exposure (dated by TCRdb to the early 2020s). The time point label on this specimen signifies: patch test 2, 6 weeks after DPC sensitization. This sample's treatment or condition label indicates: therapeutic diphenylcyclopropenone sensitization with weekly scalp DPC. Library preparation was by RACE. Sequencing took place on a NextSeq 500. TCRdb trimmed public reads at Q25 via fastp, called clones via MiXCR and kept in-frame beta chains. Under each unique CDR3 protein, matching rows form one entry showing the most common genes and DNA. The sample table lists approximately 80,000 distinct CDR3 sequences, about 10% of them with a count of one. Around 5% of the sample comes from the top ten. Sequencing used whole blood, obtained in connection with sensitization to the hapten diphenylcyclopropenone (DPC). These receptors were collected from a woman in her forties or fifties with alopecia areata. Some clones in this sample may be carry-over from other donors' samples.

The table lists this clonotype with a count of one. A much larger clone differs by one base, so this may be a read error. The chain combines TRBV6-5 with TRBJ1-3; a possible D gene is TRBD1 (5 bases). The CDR3 is 20 residues long. Germline CDR1 and CDR2: MNHEY and SVGAGI. The CDR3 loop is CASSYRRPSPGTYSGNTTYF. In DNA form, the CDR3 reads TGTGCCAGCAGTTACCGTCGCCCTTCTCCCGGGACCTACTCTGGAAACACCACATATTTT.

This clonotype was recorded many times. V and J are TRBV27 and TRBJ2-6; tentative D call: TRBD2 (5 bases). Germline V gene lookup returns CDR1 MNHEY and CDR2 SMNVEV (reference sequence). The CDR3 has 14 residues. The germline V and J ends were trimmed by 2 bases and 6 bases, with 8 bases remaining between them. The chain's CDR3 is CASSLGSAANVLTF. The DNA for the CDR3 is TGTGCCAGCAGTTTAGGGAGCGCGGCCAACGTCCTGACTTTC.

This clonotype has a count of ten or more. The chain is built from TRBV3-1 and TRBJ1-3; D is undetermined. CDR1 and CDR2 from the germline V gene are LGHDT and YNNKEL (reference sequence). The CDR3 totals 16 residues. The V end lost 1 base, the J end lost 0 bases, and 10 bases lay between the germline ends. The CDR3 nucleotides are TGTGCCAGCAGCCAAGCCCACTCGAGCTCTGGAAACACCATATATTTT. It yields the protein CASSQAHSSSGNTIYF.

This clonotype has just a few counts. The rearrangement uses TRBV6-5 and TRBJ1-4, with TRBD1 matching over 8 bases. Unmatched junction bases numbered 2, after V lost 6 bases and J lost 8 bases. CDR1 is MNHEY, CDR2 SVGAGI, per germline. There are 12 residues in the CDR3. The CDR3 here is CASSRQGEKLFF. CDR3 DNA sequence: TGTGCCAGCAGCCGACAGGGGGAAAAACTGTTTTTT.

This rearrangement joins TRBV29-1 to TRBJ1-2; tentative D call: TRBD1 (6 bases). The CDR3 is 12 residues long. CDR1 is SQVTM, CDR2 ANQGSEA, per germline. With 4 bases removed from V and 8 bases from J, the gap between germline ends came to 14 bases. CDR3 in amino acids: CSVVTRGLGYTF. DNA of the CDR3: TGCAGCGTTGTCACCAGGGGCTTGGGCTACACCTTC.

This clonotype appeared many times. J is TRBJ2-3 and V is TRBV20-1; TRBD2 aligns across 9 bases. The CDR3 contains 17 residues. Germline lookup yields CDR1 DFQATT and CDR2 SNEGSKA (reference sequence). The J segment lost 6 bases and the V segment lost 1 base, leaving 14 bases of the junction unmatched. Written as DNA, the CDR3 is TGCAGTGCTAGAGCCAAGACTAGCGGAGGGGGGATGGATACGCAGTATTTT. Encoded protein: CSARAKTSGGGMDTQYF.

This clonotype was picked up many times. The J gene is TRBJ2-7, the V gene TRBV14; 8 bases are shared with TRBD1. V dropped 5 bases and J dropped 7; count of bases not matched to a gene: 16. The V gene's germline CDR1 is SGHDN and CDR2 FVKESK. This CDR3 contains 16 residues. The CDR3 DNA reads as TGTGCCAGCAGCGAAAGTGGGACAGGACACCTACGAGAGCAGTACTTC. This codes for CASSESGTGHLREQYF.

The J gene is TRBJ2-1, the V gene TRBV7-2; D may match TRBD1 or TRBD2 (5 bases each). The germline V and J ends were trimmed by 1 base and 12 bases, with 22 bases remaining between them. This CDR3 has 16 amino acids. Germline values: CDR1 SGHTA, CDR2 FQGNSA. In nucleotides, the CDR3 is TGTGCCAGCAGCTTAGGCCCTCCCGGGACCCACACAGGGCAGTTCTTC. Protein product: CASSLGPPGTHTGQFF.

This clonotype was picked up a small number of times. The chain recombines TRBV20-1 with TRBJ2-1; TRBD1 or TRBD2 may be the D gene (5 bases each). The CDR3 loop spans 13 amino acids. V was shortened by 1 base and J by 4 bases, with 8 bases between the two germline ends. Germline assignment: CDR1 DFQATT and CDR2 SNEGSKA (reference sequence). CDR3 protein: CSARAGRYNEQFF. CDR3 nucleotide sequence: TGCAGTGCTAGAGCGGGACGTTACAATGAGCAGTTCTTC.

This clonotype was found many times. The chain is built from TRBV11-3 and TRBJ2-3, with D unclear. V lost 1 base, J lost 1 base, and 0 bases lay in between. The CDR3 runs 12 residues. CDR1 SGHNT and CDR2 YENEEA come from the germline V gene. CDR3 amino acids: CASSLGTDTQYF. In DNA, the CDR3 is TGTGCCAGCAGCTTAGGCACAGATACGCAGTATTTT.

This clonotype was seen many times. This chain links TRBV5-4 with TRBJ2-3; possible D gene TRBD2, 5 bases. CDR3 length: 13 amino acids. Deletions cut 3 bases from V and 5 bases from J, with 10 bases between. Per germline, CDR1 SGHNT and CDR2 YYREEE (reference sequence). The CDR3 DNA reads as TGTGCCAGCAGCTCGTTCCGGGGAGATACGCAGTATTTT. Protein: CASSSFRGDTQYF.

There are many counts of this clonotype. V gene TRBV29-1 combines with J gene TRBJ1-6; tentative D call: TRBD1 (5 bases). CDR1 is SQVTM, CDR2 ANQGSEA, per germline. The CDR3 is 14 amino acids. V shed 4 bases and J shed 7 bases, with 14 bases lying between them. CDR3 coding DNA: TGCAGCGTTGCTGTAGGGGAGAGAAATTCACCCCTCCACTTT. Translation: CSVAVGERNSPLHF.

This sequence joins TRBV20-1 and TRBJ1-5; D might be TRBD1 (6 bases). The V end lost 5 bases, the J end lost 6 bases, and 17 bases lay between the germline ends. The CDR3 contains 14 residues. Germline lookup yields CDR1 DFQATT and CDR2 SNEGSKA (reference sequence). The CDR3 bases are TGCAGTGCTTCAACTCACAGGGTTGGTCAGCCCCAGCATTTT. Its protein product is CSASTHRVGQPQHF.

This clonotype was picked up a small number of times. The chain links TRBV18 to TRBJ2-7, with D perhaps matching TRBD2 (6 bases). The V end lost 4 bases, the J end lost 1 base, and 14 bases lay between the germline ends. The CDR3 is 15 residues long. In germline, CDR1 is KGHSH, CDR2 LQKENI. This CDR3 reads CASSRGDSGSYEQYF. The CDR3 nucleotides read TGTGCCAGCTCACGGGGGGACTCGGGATCCTACGAGCAGTACTTC.

Ten or more counts support this clonotype. J is TRBJ2-7 and V is TRBV6-5, with D tentatively TRBD1 or TRBD2 (5 bases each). The CDR3 consists of 14 residues. Germline V gene data show CDR1 as MNHEY and CDR2 as SVGAGI. V lost 0 bases and J 6 bases, leaving 12 bases between the germline ends. For the CDR3, the DNA is TGTGCCAGCAGTTACTCGACGGCAGGGAGCGAGCAGTACTTC. This translates into CASSYSTAGSEQYF.

This clonotype was counted only a few times. V gene TRBV18 combines with J gene TRBJ2-3; D is possibly TRBD1 (6 bases). Germline loops: CDR1 KGHSH, CDR2 LQKENI. V gave up 5 bases and J gave up 2 bases, with 17 bases separating them. The CDR3 sequence is 16 residues long. Here the CDR3 DNA reads TGTGCCAGCTCAACCTACCGGGACACGACCACAGATACGCAGTATTTT. Translating gives CASSTYRDTTTDTQYF.